One T cell receptor (beta chain) is described in this entry. Per the germline V gene, CDR1 is SGHRS and CDR2 is YFSETQ. With 4 bases clipped from V and 4 bases from J, the junction kept 5 bases outside the gene matches. CDR3 size: 15 residues. This record comes from a study of blood T cell repertoires in COVID-19. The authors' processing: How many nucleated cells were present was estimated from reference gene primer amplification. Sequenced by immunoSEQ multiplex PCR; TCRdb stores in-frame clones only, minus some. V and J calls and clone size are as listed in that table; D and trimming were resolved from the DNA. Of about 250,000 clones listed, 85% to 90% were seen once; the top ten hold over 1.5%.

Material for sequencing was PBMCs or T cells enriched from blood (not recorded which). This sequence joins TRBV5-1 and TRBJ2-7; 13 bases are a match to TRBD2. The sequence was obtained from a man aged 40-55 years who had recovered from COVID-19. The CDR3 sequence is CASSLGTSGVYEQYF. The CDR3 DNA reads TGCGCCAGCAGCCTCGGGACTAGCGGGGTATACGAGCAGTACTTC.